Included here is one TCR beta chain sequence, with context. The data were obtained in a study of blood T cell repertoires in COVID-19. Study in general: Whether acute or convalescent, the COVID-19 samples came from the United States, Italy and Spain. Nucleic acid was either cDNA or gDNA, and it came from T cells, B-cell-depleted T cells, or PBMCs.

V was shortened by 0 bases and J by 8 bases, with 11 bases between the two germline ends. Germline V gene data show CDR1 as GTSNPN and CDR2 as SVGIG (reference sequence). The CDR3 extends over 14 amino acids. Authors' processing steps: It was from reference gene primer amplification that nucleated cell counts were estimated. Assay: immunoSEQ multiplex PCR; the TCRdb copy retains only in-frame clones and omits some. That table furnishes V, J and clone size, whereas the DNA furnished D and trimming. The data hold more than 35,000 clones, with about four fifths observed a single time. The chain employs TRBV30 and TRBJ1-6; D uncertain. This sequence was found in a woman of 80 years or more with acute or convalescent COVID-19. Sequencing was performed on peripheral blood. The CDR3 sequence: CAWSVGPRDSPLHF. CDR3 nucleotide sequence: TGTGCCTGGAGTGTAGGCCCGAGGGATTCACCCCTCCACTTT.